This record looks at one T cell receptor (beta chain) sequence and its context. Germline CDR1 and CDR2: MNHEY and SMNVEV (reference sequence). The CDR3 sequence is 14 residues long. V gave up 11 bases and J gave up 4 bases, with 18 bases separating them. The data are from a study of T cells in Graves' hyperthyroidism and ophthalmopathy. Each ophthalmopathy patient scored at least 3 on the Clinical Activity Score and at least 4 on NOSPECS grade, with duration under 3 months. It was RNA transcripts that yielded the amplified TCR beta CDR3 regions. HTBI primers were employed in a first-round RT-PCR of the TCR CDR3. A single record per CDR3 protein comes from TCRdb applying MiXCR to the multiplex PCR reads. The data contain 560,000 or so distinct CDR3 sequences, 20% of them singletons.

The chain recombines TRBV27 with TRBJ1-3; maybe TRBD1 (6 bases). Source material: blood. This TCR derives from a man aged 35 to 55 with Graves' ophthalmopathy. The CDR3 is CAAGRGRGGNTIYF. CDR3 nucleotide sequence: TGTGCCGCCGGGCGGGGGCGAGGAGGAAACACCATATATTTT.